These 17 T cell receptor beta chains originate from one sample sequenced in a study of identical twins. TCRdb reprocessed the 5' RACE reads with MiXCR, giving one entry per CDR3 protein. Of fewer than 650,000 distinct CDR3 sequences detected, roughly 7.1% appear once; the ten largest clones hold 1.5% to 2%. This sample also belongs to another study, concerning yellow fever vaccine responses in identical twins.

The sample comprised PBMCs. Receptors were obtained from a woman aged 18 to 35 in good health.

This clonotype was detected many times. V is TRBV12-3 or TRBV12-4 and J is TRBJ2-5; possibly TRBD2 for D (6 bases). V lost 6 bases to trimming and J lost 5 bases, with 13 bases between them. This CDR3 has 13 amino acids. The CDR3 DNA reads as TGTGCCAGCAGCCTCCTCCGGGGGGAGACCCAGTACTTC. Its translation is CASSLLRGETQYF.

This clonotype was counted at least ten times. V and J are TRBV5-1 and TRBJ1-1; 8 bases align to TRBD1. The germline V gene has CDR1 SGHRS and CDR2 YFSETQ. The CDR3 contains 14 residues. V shed 2 bases and J 4 bases; nucleotides not matched to a gene: 4. The chain's CDR3 is CASSFGDRTTEAFF. Written as DNA, the CDR3 is TGCGCCAGCAGCTTCGGGGACAGGACCACTGAAGCTTTCTTT.

This clonotype was recorded many times. This rearrangement joins TRBV4-1 to TRBJ2-5, with unresolved D. Germline assignment: CDR1 MGHRA and CDR2 YSYEKL. This CDR3 spans 14 amino acids. V was clipped by 5 bases and J by 7 bases, with 17 bases between them. The CDR3: CASSSTLGVVTQYF. CDR3 in DNA: TGCGCCAGCAGCTCAACGCTCGGAGTGGTGACCCAGTACTTC.

This chain uses TRBV9 with TRBJ2-1, with 8 bases lining up with TRBD2. V lost 6 bases, J lost 6 bases, and 8 bases stayed unmatched. Germline V gene sequence: CDR1 SGDLS, CDR2 YYNGEE. The CDR3 is 14 amino acids. The CDR3 sequence is CASTGTRIGNEQFF. The CDR3 DNA reads TGTGCCAGCACCGGGACTAGGATCGGCAATGAGCAGTTCTTC.

This clonotype was picked up a small number of times. This chain joins TRBV20-1 and TRBJ1-6; tentatively, D is TRBD1 (6 bases). The V end was cut by 0 bases, the J end by 9 bases, with 18 bases between. Germline CDR1 is DFQATT and CDR2 is SNEGSKA (reference sequence). This CDR3 spans 16 amino acids. CDR3 in amino acids: CSARETPWGGSSPLHF. The CDR3 nucleotides are TGCAGTGCTAGAGAGACCCCATGGGGGGGCAGTTCACCCCTCCACTTT.

This rearrangement joins TRBV3-1 to TRBJ2-3; 7 bases agree with TRBD2. Losses at the gene ends were 0 bases for V and 6 bases for J; bases not matched to a gene: 9. Per germline, CDR1 LGHDT and CDR2 YNNKEL (reference sequence). The CDR3 totals 16 residues. The CDR3 sequence: CASSQDLSSGTDTQYF. The CDR3 DNA reads as TGTGCCAGCAGCCAAGATCTTTCGAGCGGGACTGATACGCAGTATTTT.

The chain employs TRBV29-1 and TRBJ2-1; 9 bases fit TRBD1. CDR1 SQVTM and CDR2 ANQGSEA come from the germline V gene. CDR3 length: 15 amino acids. The V gene end was trimmed by 7 bases and the J gene end by 4 bases; junction bases not matched to a gene: 11. The CDR3 region is CSAHRLGQGYNEQFF. CDR3 nucleotides: TGCAGCGCCCACCGGCTGGGACAGGGATACAATGAGCAGTTCTTC.

This clonotype was counted many times. V is TRBV12-3 or TRBV12-4 and J is TRBJ2-2; possibly TRBD2 for D (5 bases). CDR3 length: 13 residues. The ends were cut back, 1 base at V and 6 bases at J, with 6 bases in the middle. CDR3 sequence: CASSLGGAGELFF. The CDR3 DNA reads TGTGCCAGCAGTTTAGGGGGAGCCGGGGAGCTGTTTTTT.

The genes are TRBV6-5 and TRBJ1-1; D is unresolved. The V gene's germline CDR1 is MNHEY and CDR2 SVGAGI. V lost 2 bases and J 0 bases, leaving 16 bases between the germline ends. The CDR3 runs 17 residues. In DNA form, the CDR3 reads TGTGCCAGCAGTTACCCAGGTGGGAGCGGAGTGAACACTGAAGCTTTCTTT. Amino acids: CASSYPGGSGVNTEAFF.

This clonotype has a handful of counts. The chain links TRBV10-3 to TRBJ1-2; TRBD1 matches 9 bases. After removal of 0 bases from V and 6 bases from J, the junction contained 11 bases not matched to a gene. The V gene's germline CDR1 is ENHRY and CDR2 SYGVKD. The CDR3 covers 17 residues. The CDR3 is CAISESILRQGVNGYTF. The CDR3 DNA sequence: TGTGCCATCAGTGAGTCGATACTGAGACAGGGGGTGAATGGCTACACCTTC.

This chain joins TRBV29-1 and TRBJ2-3; D ambiguous. The germline V gene encodes CDR1 SQVTM and CDR2 ANQGSEA. Trimming cost V 4 bases and J 4 bases, with 3 bases left between them. The CDR3 is 10 amino acids. The CDR3 region has the DNA TGCAGCGTTGGTCCAGATACGCAGTATTTT. Translated, it gives CSVGPDTQYF.

This clonotype was observed at least ten times. The chain uses TRBV12-3 or TRBV12-4 and TRBJ1-6, with D unresolved. The CDR3 sequence is 16 residues long. Trimming removed 6 bases from V and 0 bases from J, with 12 bases in between. CDR3 in amino acids: CASSGRVSSYNSPLHF. The CDR3 DNA sequence: TGTGCCAGCAGCGGACGGGTGAGCTCCTATAATTCACCCCTCCACTTT.

This clonotype appeared a few times. V is TRBV3-1 and J is TRBJ2-1; 11 bases line up with TRBD2. The CDR3 has 15 residues. Germline V gene lookup returns CDR1 LGHDT and CDR2 YNNKEL (reference sequence). The V and J ends lost 4 bases and 9 bases, in that order; junction bases with no gene match: 8. As DNA, the CDR3 is TGTGCCAGCAGCCGCACTCTAGCGGGGGGCCGTGAGCAGTTCTTC. Translated: CASSRTLAGGREQFF.

The chain is built from TRBV6-5 and TRBJ2-5; 7 nucleotides agree with TRBD1. Germline CDR1 MNHEY, CDR2 SVGAGI. V trimming: 11 bases; J trimming: 6 bases; junction bases outside the gene matches: 9. The CDR3 is made up of 12 amino acids. The CDR3 is CARDSHRKTQYF. The CDR3 nucleotides are TGTGCCCGGGACAGCCATAGGAAGACCCAGTACTTC.

This clonotype was found a few times. This chain joins TRBV10-1 and TRBJ2-5; D gene ambiguous. This CDR3 has 12 residues. V gave up 4 bases and J gave up 4 bases, with 7 bases separating them. Germline V gene lookup returns CDR1 WNHNN and CDR2 SYGVQD (reference sequence). The CDR3 here is CASSGSGETQYF. The DNA of the CDR3 is TGCGCCAGCAGTGGCTCTGGAGAGACCCAGTACTTC.

This chain uses TRBV10-1 with TRBJ2-1; D is unclear. CDR1 WNHNN and CDR2 SYGVQD come from the germline V gene (reference sequence). Trimming cost V 3 bases and J 6 bases, with 15 bases left between them. This CDR3 has 15 amino acids. CDR3 sequence reads: CASSEYSGSSNEQFF. CDR3 DNA sequence: TGCGCCAGCAGTGAATATTCGGGCAGCAGCAATGAGCAGTTCTTC.

This clonotype was detected many times. This chain joins TRBV4-1 and TRBJ2-1; 7 bases are a match to TRBD1. The CDR3 has 18 residues. Germline values: CDR1 MGHRA, CDR2 YSYEKL. J gave up 7 bases and V 0 bases, and 15 bases lay outside the gene matches. CDR3 protein: CASSQDQLVTGLGNEQFF. The CDR3 DNA reads TGCGCCAGCAGCCAAGATCAGTTAGTGACAGGGCTAGGAAATGAGCAGTTCTTC.